This T cell receptor (beta chain) was identified during a study of control samples from healthy donors and cancer patients. Assay used: immunoSEQ multiplex PCR; TCRdb lists only in-frame clones, some missing. In the table there are about 190,000 clones, roughly 93% of which are singletons. This CDR3 is 13 amino acids long. The V gene end was trimmed by 3 bases and the J gene end by 6 bases; junction bases not matched to a gene: 4. CDR1 and CDR2 from the germline V gene are GTSNPN and SVGIG (reference sequence). This clone was seen once. The clonotype originates from a man aged 18 to 30 in good health. Input material: blood. This chain links TRBV30 with TRBJ1-4; the match to TRBD1 covers 7 bases. The CDR3 nucleotides are TGTGCCTGGAGCATAGGGACAGATGAAAAACTGTTTTTT. This gives the protein CAWSIGTDEKLFF.